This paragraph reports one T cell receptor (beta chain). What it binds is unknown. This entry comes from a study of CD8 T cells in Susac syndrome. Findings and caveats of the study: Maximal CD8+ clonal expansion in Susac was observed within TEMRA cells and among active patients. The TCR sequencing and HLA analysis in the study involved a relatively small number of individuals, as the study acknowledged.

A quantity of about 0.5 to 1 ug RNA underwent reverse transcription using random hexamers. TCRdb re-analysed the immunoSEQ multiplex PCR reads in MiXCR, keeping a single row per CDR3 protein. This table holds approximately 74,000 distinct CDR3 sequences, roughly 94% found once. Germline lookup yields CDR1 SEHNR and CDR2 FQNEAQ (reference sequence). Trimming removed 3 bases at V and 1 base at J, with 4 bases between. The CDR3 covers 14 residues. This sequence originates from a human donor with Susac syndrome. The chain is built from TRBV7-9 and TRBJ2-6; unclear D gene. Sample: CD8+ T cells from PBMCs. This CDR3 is CASSFISGANVLTF. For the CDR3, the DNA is TGTGCCAGCAGCTTTATTTCTGGGGCCAACGTCCTGACTTTC.